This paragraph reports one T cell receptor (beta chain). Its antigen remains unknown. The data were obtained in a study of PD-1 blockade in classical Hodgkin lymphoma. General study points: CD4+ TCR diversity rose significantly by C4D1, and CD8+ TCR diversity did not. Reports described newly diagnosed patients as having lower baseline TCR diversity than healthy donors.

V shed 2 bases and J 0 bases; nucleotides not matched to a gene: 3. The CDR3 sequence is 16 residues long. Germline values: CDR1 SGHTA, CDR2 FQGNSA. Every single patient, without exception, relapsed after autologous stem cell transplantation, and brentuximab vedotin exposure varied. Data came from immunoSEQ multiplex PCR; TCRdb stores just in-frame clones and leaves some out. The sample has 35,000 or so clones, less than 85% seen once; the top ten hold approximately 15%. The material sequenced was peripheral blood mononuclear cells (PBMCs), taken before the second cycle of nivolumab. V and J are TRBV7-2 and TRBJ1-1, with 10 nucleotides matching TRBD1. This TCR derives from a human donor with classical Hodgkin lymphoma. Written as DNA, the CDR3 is TGTGCCAGCAGCTTAAAGGACAGGGGGATGAACACTGAAGCTTTCTTT. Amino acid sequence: CASSLKDRGMNTEAFF.